These T cell receptor beta chains were read from a single sample in a study of blood T cell repertoires in COVID-19. This table comes from immunoSEQ multiplex PCR, and its TCRdb copy is limited to in-frame clones, with some not included. The sample lists roughly 200,000 clones; 82% were seen once. Sequences were obtained from PBMCs or T cells enriched from blood (not recorded which). These receptors all come from a woman aged 55-70 years with acute COVID-19. Both conserved end residues are part of each CDR3. A D gene is named only where the DNA matches it firmly. For some rows the clone size is stated as once, few or many, or as a class when expanded; others skip it.

clone size: -; V gene: TRBV18; CDR3 length: 15; J gene: TRBJ1-2; D gene: TRBD1; CDR3 protein: CASSSTEQGNYGYTF; CDR3 DNA: TGTGCCAGCTCATCGACGGAACAGGGGAACTATGGCTACACCTTC
clone size: few; V gene: TRBV4-1; CDR3 length: 17; J gene: TRBJ1-3; D gene: TRBD1; CDR3 protein: CASSQDIPGGVGNTIYF; CDR3 DNA: TGCGCCAGCAGCCAAGATATTCCAGGGGGAGTTGGAAACACCATATATTTT
clone size: -; V gene: TRBV7-2; CDR3 length: 17; J gene: TRBJ2-3; D gene: TRBD2; CDR3 protein: CASSFLAGGPITDTQYF; CDR3 DNA: TGTGCCAGCAGCTTCCTAGCGGGGGGCCCCATTACAGATACGCAGTATTTT
clone size: few; V gene: TRBV4-1; CDR3 length: 19; J gene: TRBJ2-4; D gene: TRBD2; CDR3 protein: CASSQDSDRREGRRNIQYF; CDR3 DNA: TGCGCCAGCAGCCAAGATTCGGATCGGCGGGAGGGTCGGCGAAACATTCAGTACTTC
clone size: -; V gene: TRBV3-1/TRBV3-2; CDR3 length: 18; J gene: TRBJ1-5; D gene: TRBD1; CDR3 protein: CASSLEMEGAQSNQPQHF; CDR3 DNA: TGTGCCAGCAGCCTAGAGATGGAGGGGGCTCAAAGCAATCAGCCCCAGCATTTT
clone size: -; V gene: TRBV6-5; CDR3 length: 13; J gene: TRBJ2-3; D gene: TRBD1; CDR3 protein: CASSNTGANTQYF; CDR3 DNA: TGTGCCAGCAGTAACACAGGGGCCAATACGCAGTATTTT
clone size: -; V gene: TRBV28; CDR3 length: 16; J gene: TRBJ1-3; D gene: -; CDR3 protein: CASSSPLYVSGNTIYF; CDR3 DNA: TGTGCCAGCAGTTCGCCCCTCTACGTCTCTGGAAACACCATATATTTT
clone size: -; V gene: TRBV18; CDR3 length: 15; J gene: TRBJ1-2; D gene: -; CDR3 protein: CASSRAGAQSYGYTF; CDR3 DNA: TGTGCCAGCTCACGCGCGGGGGCGCAGAGCTATGGCTACACCTTC
clone size: -; V gene: TRBV19; CDR3 length: 14; J gene: TRBJ1-3; D gene: -; CDR3 protein: CASSFTQDGNTIYF; CDR3 DNA: TGTGCCAGTAGTTTTACCCAGGATGGAAACACCATATATTTT
clone size: -; V gene: TRBV4-3; CDR3 length: 16; J gene: TRBJ1-3; D gene: -; CDR3 protein: CASSQDSGGTGNTIYF; CDR3 DNA: TGCGCCAGCAGCCAAGATTCTGGCGGAACTGGAAACACCATATATTTT
clone size: -; V gene: TRBV3-1/TRBV3-2; CDR3 length: 15; J gene: TRBJ1-5; D gene: -; CDR3 protein: CASSQDTTGNQPQHF; CDR3 DNA: TGTGCCAGCAGCCAAGATACCACGGGCAATCAGCCCCAGCATTTT
clone size: -; V gene: TRBV11-2; CDR3 length: 16; J gene: TRBJ1-2; D gene: TRBD1; CDR3 protein: CASRSDRNNRHYGYTF; CDR3 DNA: TGTGCCAGCAGGTCGGACAGGAATAATCGACACTATGGCTACACCTTC
clone size: -; V gene: TRBV6-5; CDR3 length: 12; J gene: TRBJ1-6; D gene: -; CDR3 protein: CASSRAGSPLHF; CDR3 DNA: TGTGCCAGCAGTCGCGCCGGGTCACCCCTCCACTTT
clone size: -; V gene: TRBV7-2; CDR3 length: 14; J gene: TRBJ2-7; D gene: -; CDR3 protein: CASSLTGSAYEQYF; CDR3 DNA: TGTGCCAGCAGCTTGACAGGCTCGGCCTACGAGCAGTACTTC
clone size: -; V gene: TRBV4-2; CDR3 length: 13; J gene: TRBJ1-2; D gene: -; CDR3 protein: CASSQADRISYTF; CDR3 DNA: TGTGCCAGCAGCCAAGCTGACAGAATTTCCTACACCTTC
clone size: -; V gene: TRBV6-5; CDR3 length: 14; J gene: TRBJ2-1; D gene: -; CDR3 protein: CAAGRDNTYNEQFF; CDR3 DNA: TGTGCCGCGGGGAGGGACAACACCTACAATGAGCAGTTCTTC